Below are 19 T cell receptor beta chains sequenced from a single sample in a study of cytomegalovirus exposure and HLA in healthy donors. PCR amplification relied on 60 Vbeta primers (plus 13 Jbeta primers). Using immunoSEQ multiplex PCR, the repertoire was profiled, and TCRdb retains in-frame clones only, with some absent. The sample lists 150,000 or so clones, over 60% seen once, with 6.3% in the top ten. Sequencing was done on a sample of PBMCs. The receptors were sampled from a man between 40 and 49 years old in good health and CMV-seropositive.

Of note for this clone: The junction shows a germline mismatch at one end, possibly a read error. CDR3 sequence (DNA): TGTGCCAGTAGTATTGAGTTTTTCAGCTCTGGGGCCAACGGCCTGACTTTC. Translating gives CASSIEFFSSGANGLTF. V and J are TRBV19 and TRBJ2-6, with a tentative D call TRBD1 (5 bases). Germline assignment: CDR1 LNHDA and CDR2 SQIVND (reference sequence). This CDR3 has 17 residues.

This clone has only a few counts. The gene calls are TRBV6-5 and TRBJ2-7; 8 bases line up with TRBD2. Looked up from germline, CDR1 is MNHEY and CDR2 is SVGAGI. After removal of 5 bases from V and 5 bases from J, the junction contained 11 bases not matched to a gene. This CDR3 spans 15 amino acids. For the CDR3, the DNA is TGTGCCAGCAGTCCCCCGGGACTAGGTGTACACGAGCAGTACTTC. Amino acid sequence: CASSPPGLGVHEQYF.

The V and J genes are TRBV14 and TRBJ2-3, with D tentatively TRBD2 (6 bases). The germline CDR1 and CDR2 sequences are SGHDN and FVKESK. CDR3 size: 15 residues. V was shortened by 4 bases and J by 2 bases, with 13 bases between the two germline ends. The CDR3 loop reads CASSRRAPSTDTQYF. The DNA for the CDR3 is TGTGCCAGCAGCCGGAGGGCCCCCTCCACAGATACGCAGTATTTT.

The gene calls are TRBV7-2 and TRBJ2-5; 11 positions match TRBD2. The CDR3 has 15 residues. Germline V gives CDR1 SGHTA, CDR2 FQGNSA. Germline trimming cut 5 bases from V and 5 bases from J; bases unmatched to any gene: 7. The CDR3 DNA sequence: TGTGCCAGCAGCCCTACTAGCGGGAGATTCGAGACCCAGTACTTC. This sequence encodes CASSPTSGRFETQYF.

The chain has TRBV28 and TRBJ2-7; TRBD2 aligns across 7 bases. Germline V CDR1 and CDR2: MDHEN, SYDVKM. Trimming removed 5 bases from V and 4 bases from J; junction bases left unmatched: 20. The CDR3 has 18 residues. The CDR3 region has the DNA TGTGCCAGCAGTACCCAAACTAGCGCCAACGATGTGAGTTACGAGCAGTACTTC. Its protein is CASSTQTSANDVSYEQYF.

The chain combines TRBV2 with TRBJ1-1, with 9 bases that match TRBD1. The CDR3 is made up of 17 amino acids. Trimming took 5 bases from V and 5 from J; bases not matched to a gene: 15. Germline CDR1 SNHLY, CDR2 FYNNEI. As DNA, the CDR3 is TGTGCCAGCAGTACTGGGGGTTCGGGACAGGGTGGTACTGAAGCTTTCTTT. It encodes CASSTGGSGQGGTEAFF.

This rearrangement joins TRBV7-9 to TRBJ2-1; 7 bases are shared with TRBD2. V shed 5 bases, J shed 8 bases, and the junction held 6 bases outside the gene matches. Germline V gene sequence: CDR1 SEHNR, CDR2 FQNEAQ (reference sequence). The length of the CDR3 is 13 residues. The CDR3 sequence: CASSRDYQHEQFF. The DNA for the CDR3 is TGTGCCAGCAGCCGGGACTATCAGCATGAGCAGTTCTTC.

This clone was counted a single time. V gene TRBV7-8 combines with J gene TRBJ2-1; 15 bases map to TRBD2. With 4 bases clipped from V and 7 bases from J, the junction kept 5 bases outside the gene matches. The CDR3 is 16 amino acids. Germline V lookup: CDR1 SGHVS, CDR2 FQNEAQ. This chain's CDR3 is CASSWGLAGGLNEQFF. Written as DNA, the CDR3 is TGTGCCAGCAGCTGGGGACTAGCGGGAGGCCTTAATGAGCAGTTCTTC.

The J gene is TRBJ2-1, the V gene TRBV5-6; 12 bases are shared with TRBD2. J was trimmed by 8 bases and V by 2 bases; bases with no gene match: 5. The CDR3 length is 15 residues. Germline V gene data show CDR1 as SGHDT and CDR2 as YYEEEE. CDR3 bases: TGTGCCAGCAGCTTTGTACTAGCGGGAGGCGATGAGCAGTTCTTC. It yields the protein CASSFVLAGGDEQFF. Together with reference TRBV5-6 and TRBJ2-1, the CDR3 gives the full variable domain: DAGVTQSPTHLIKTRGQQVTLRCSPKSGHDTVSWYQQALGQGPQFIFQYYEEEERQRGNFPDRFSGHQFPNYSSELNVNALLLGDSALYLCASSFVLAGGDEQFFGPGTRLTVL.

This rearrangement joins TRBV11-3 to TRBJ2-7, with a tentative D call TRBD1 (6 bases). Trimming pared 4 bases from V and 3 bases from J, leaving 19 bases between. The germline V gene encodes CDR1 SGHNT and CDR2 YENEEA. CDR3 length: 16 residues. CDR3 residues: CASSSAGQGLVYEQYF. The DNA of the CDR3 is TGTGCCAGCAGCTCCGCAGGGCAGGGGCTCGTCTACGAGCAGTACTTC. The full variable domain, completed using reference TRBV11-3 and TRBJ2-7, is EAGVVQSPRYKIIEKKQPVAFWCNPISGHNTLYWYLQNLGQGPELLIRYENEEAVDDSQLPKDRFSAERLKGVDSTLKIQPAELGDSAVYLCASSSAGQGLVYEQYFGPGTRLTVT.

This clone was seen only once. The chain links TRBV19 to TRBJ1-4; D ambiguous. The V and J ends lost 2 bases and 8 bases respectively, with 12 bases between them. CDR1 LNHDA and CDR2 SQIVND come from the germline V gene (reference sequence). This CDR3 comprises 14 residues. This chain's CDR3 is CASSILGEKEKLFF. The CDR3 DNA sequence: TGTGCCAGTAGTATACTCGGGGAGAAAGAAAAACTGTTTTTT.

As to this clone: One end of the junction fails to match germline, which may point to a read error. CDR3 region: CASSLAPGLAGESQYF. The CDR3 DNA is TGTGCCAGCAGCTTAGCCCCGGGACTAGCGGGAGAGTCCCAGTACTTC. This rearrangement joins TRBV7-9 to TRBJ2-5, with 14 bases identical to TRBD2. This CDR3 region has 16 residues. CDR1 SEHNR and CDR2 FQNEAQ come from the germline V gene (reference sequence). The variable domain in full, completed from reference TRBV7-9 and TRBJ2-5, reads DTGVSQNPRHKITKRGQNVTFRCDPISEHNRLYWYRQTLGQGPEFLTYFQNEAQLEKSRLLSDRFSAERPKGSFSTLEIQRTEQGDSAMYLCASSLAPGLAGESQYFGPGTRLLVL.

The chain combines TRBV5-6 with TRBJ2-7, with TRBD2 as a possible D gene (5 bases). Trimming left V 4 bases short and J 1 base short, with 9 bases between. The germline gives CDR1 SGHDT, CDR2 YYEEEE. This CDR3 region has 13 residues. The CDR3 protein is CASSMTGSYEQYF. The DNA of the CDR3 is TGTGCCAGCAGCATGACGGGATCCTACGAGCAGTACTTC.

This clone was recorded a few times. This rearrangement joins TRBV19 to TRBJ1-2; D gene unclear. The germline V and J ends were trimmed by 9 bases and 4 bases, with 15 bases remaining between them. The CDR3 extends over 13 amino acids. Germline-derived CDR1 and CDR2 are LNHDA and SQIVND (reference sequence). In DNA, the CDR3 is TGTGCCAGCCAAGAGGCGTCGGTCTATGGCTACACCTTC. Amino acids: CASQEASVYGYTF.

In its sample, this clone was seen a few times. The V and J genes are TRBV28 and TRBJ2-7; tentative D call: TRBD1 (6 bases). Germline assignment: CDR1 MDHEN and CDR2 SYDVKM. V was clipped by 6 bases and J by 0 bases, with 12 bases between them. This CDR3 comprises 14 residues. The CDR3 DNA reads as TGTGCCAGCAGGTTGGGGGCCCACTCCTACGAGCAGTACTTC. Encoded protein: CASRLGAHSYEQYF.

As regards this clone: Compared with germline, one end of the junction differs, possibly owing to a read error. This sequence joins TRBV6-6 and TRBJ2-4, with D possibly matching TRBD2 (5 bases). The CDR3 is made up of 13 amino acids. Germline CDR1 and CDR2: MNHNY and SVGAGI (reference sequence). CDR3 sequence: CASSELAKNSQYF. CDR3 nucleotides: TGTGCCAGCAGTGAGCTAGCCAAAAACAGTCAGTACTTC.

The chain uses TRBV11-2 and TRBJ2-3; 9 bases map to TRBD1. The germline V gene encodes CDR1 SGHAT and CDR2 FQNNGV. CDR3 length equals 16 residues. V lost 3 bases, J lost 2 bases, and 6 bases stayed unmatched. The CDR3 DNA is TGTGCCAGCAGCTTCAACAGGGGGCTGGTCACAGATACGCAGTATTTT. Protein sequence: CASSFNRGLVTDTQYF.

This clone was counted a single time. The chain has TRBV5-6 and TRBJ2-5, with D perhaps TRBD1 (5 bases). The CDR3 is made up of 15 amino acids. Trimming left V 0 bases short and J 4 bases short, with 13 bases between. CDR1 SGHDT and CDR2 YYEEEE come from the germline V gene. CDR3 loop: CASSLEAGLSETQYF. CDR3 coding DNA: TGTGCCAGCAGCTTGGAGGCAGGGCTATCAGAGACCCAGTACTTC.

The chain uses TRBV6-1 and TRBJ2-2; TRBD2 is a possible D gene (5 bases). From germline, CDR1 is MNHNS and CDR2 SASEGT. V was clipped by 6 bases and J by 3 bases, with 14 bases between them. This CDR3 has 15 residues. CDR3 region: CASSEGVTDTGELFF. The CDR3 DNA reads as TGTGCCAGCAGCGAGGGTGTGACCGACACCGGGGAGCTGTTTTTT.